This record concerns one T cell receptor (beta chain) sequence. Which antigen it targets is not known. The record has no base qualities; no much larger clone is one base away. The CDR3 runs 14 amino acids, cysteine and phenylalanine included. The DNA shown is the 42-base CDR3, in frame from base 1. V lost 5 bases and J lost 3 bases; the stretch between them is 11 bases long. CDR1 and CDR2 (LNHDA, SQIVND) derive from the germline V gene (reference sequence). The treatment or condition label, as the study defines it: preoperative locoregional IRX-2 cytokine immunotherapy. The samples were obtained from a phase Ib study that tested preoperative, locoregional IRX-2 cytokine immunotherapy designed to prime immune responses. Before surgery, IRX-2 was given to the donors, who were patients with early-stage breast cancer. The data derive from a study of preoperative IRX-2 immunotherapy in early breast cancer (dated by TCRdb to the late 2010s).

To prepare the library, the immunoSEQ multiplex PCR assay was applied. The source is immuneACCESS, and TCRdb retained only in-frame sequences with V and J called. Part of the clones is not carried over; for the studies checked, unresolved V genes explain less than half of this, and the remainder is unexplained. The sample yields roughly 93,000 clones; about nine tenths were counted once. In total, the top ten clones hold roughly 2% of the sample. The origin of this receptor is a human donor with breast cancer. Recombination connected TRBV19 to TRBJ1-5; no D gene call is confident. The source was tumor tissue, collected after IRX-2 immunotherapy. The CDR3 in this case is CASSLDGPNQPQHF. The DNA sequence reads TGTGCCAGTAGTTTGGACGGACCCAATCAGCCCCAGCATTTT.